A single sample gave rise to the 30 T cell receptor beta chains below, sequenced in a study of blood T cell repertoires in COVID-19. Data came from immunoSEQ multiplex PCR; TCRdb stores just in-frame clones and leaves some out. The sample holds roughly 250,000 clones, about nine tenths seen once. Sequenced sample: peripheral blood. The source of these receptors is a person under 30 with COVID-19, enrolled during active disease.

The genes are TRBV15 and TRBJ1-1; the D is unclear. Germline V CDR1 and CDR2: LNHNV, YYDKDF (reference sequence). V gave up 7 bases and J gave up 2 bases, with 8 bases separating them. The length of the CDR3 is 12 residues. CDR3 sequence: CATTAGNTEAFF. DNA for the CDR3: TGTGCCACCACCGCGGGAAACACTGAAGCTTTCTTT.

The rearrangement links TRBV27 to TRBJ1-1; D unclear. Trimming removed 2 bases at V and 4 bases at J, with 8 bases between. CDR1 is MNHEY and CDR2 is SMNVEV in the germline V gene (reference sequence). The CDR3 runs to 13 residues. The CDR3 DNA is TGTGCCAGCAGTTTAACTCCCGGCACTGAAGCTTTCTTT. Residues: CASSLTPGTEAFF.

Here the CDR3 reads CASRTDRTTTEAFF. CDR3 nucleotide sequence: TGTGCCAGCAGAACGGACAGAACGACCACTGAAGCTTTCTTT. The V and J genes are TRBV27 and TRBJ1-1; a possible D gene is TRBD1 (6 bases). From germline, CDR1 is MNHEY and CDR2 SMNVEV (reference sequence). Trimming took off 6 bases at V and 4 bases at J, with 15 bases between the two ends. The CDR3 is 14 amino acids.

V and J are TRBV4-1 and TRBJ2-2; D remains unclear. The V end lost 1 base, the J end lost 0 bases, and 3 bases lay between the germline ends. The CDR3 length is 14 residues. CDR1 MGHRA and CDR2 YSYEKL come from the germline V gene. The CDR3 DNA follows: TGCGCCAGCAGCCAAGTTACGAACACCGGGGAGCTGTTTTTT. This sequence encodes CASSQVTNTGELFF.

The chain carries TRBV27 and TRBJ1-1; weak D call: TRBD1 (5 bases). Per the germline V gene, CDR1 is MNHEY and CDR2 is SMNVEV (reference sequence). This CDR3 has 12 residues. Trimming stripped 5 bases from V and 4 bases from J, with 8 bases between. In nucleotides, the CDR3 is TGTGCCAGCAGTCGACAGATCACTGAAGCTTTCTTT. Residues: CASSRQITEAFF.

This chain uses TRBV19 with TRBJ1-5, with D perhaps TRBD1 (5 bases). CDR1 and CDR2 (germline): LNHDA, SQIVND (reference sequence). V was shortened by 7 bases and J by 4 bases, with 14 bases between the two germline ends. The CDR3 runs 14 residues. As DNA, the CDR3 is TGTGCCAGTACGGGCGGACAAATGAATCAGCCCCAGCATTTT. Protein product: CASTGGQMNQPQHF.

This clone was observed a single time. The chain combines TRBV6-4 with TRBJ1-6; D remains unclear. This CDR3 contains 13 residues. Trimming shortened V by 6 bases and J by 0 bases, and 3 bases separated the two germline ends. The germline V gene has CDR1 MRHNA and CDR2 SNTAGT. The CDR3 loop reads CASRSSYNSPLHF. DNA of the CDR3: TGTGCCAGCAGGAGCTCCTATAATTCACCCCTCCACTTT.

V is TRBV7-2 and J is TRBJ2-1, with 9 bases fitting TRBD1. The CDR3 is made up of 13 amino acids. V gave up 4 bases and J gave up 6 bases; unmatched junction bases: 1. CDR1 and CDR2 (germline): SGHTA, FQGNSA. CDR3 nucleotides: TGTGCCAGCAGCTGGACAGGGGTCAATGAGCAGTTCTTC. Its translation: CASSWTGVNEQFF.

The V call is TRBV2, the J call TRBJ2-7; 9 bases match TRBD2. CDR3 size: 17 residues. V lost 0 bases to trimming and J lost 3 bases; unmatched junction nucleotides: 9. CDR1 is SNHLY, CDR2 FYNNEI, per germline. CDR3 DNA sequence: TGTGCCAGCAGTGAAGCGGCTAGCGGGACGAGTCTCTACGAGCAGTACTTC. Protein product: CASSEAASGTSLYEQYF.

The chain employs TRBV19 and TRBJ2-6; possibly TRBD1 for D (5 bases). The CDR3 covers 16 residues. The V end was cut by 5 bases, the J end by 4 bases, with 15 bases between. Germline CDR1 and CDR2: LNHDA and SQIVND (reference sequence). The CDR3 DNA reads TGTGCCAGTAGTGGGCAGGGTCTTTCGGGGGCCAACGTCCTGACTTTC. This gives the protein CASSGQGLSGANVLTF.

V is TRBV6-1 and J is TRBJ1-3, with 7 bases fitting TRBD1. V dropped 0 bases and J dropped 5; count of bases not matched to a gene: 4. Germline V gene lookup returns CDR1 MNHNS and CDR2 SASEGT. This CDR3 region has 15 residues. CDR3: CASSEAEGARNTIYF. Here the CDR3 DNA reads TGTGCCAGCAGTGAAGCGGAGGGGGCGAGAAACACCATATATTTT.

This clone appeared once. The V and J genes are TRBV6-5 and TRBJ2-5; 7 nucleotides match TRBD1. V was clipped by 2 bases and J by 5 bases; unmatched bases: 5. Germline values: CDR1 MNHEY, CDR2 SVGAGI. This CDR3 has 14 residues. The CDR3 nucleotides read TGTGCCAGCAGTTACACAGGGGTTGGGGAGACCCAGTACTTC. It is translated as CASSYTGVGETQYF.

The CDR3 is CASNFGVTGELFF. The CDR3 nucleotides read TGTGCCAGCAACTTTGGTGTCACCGGGGAGCTGTTTTTT. This chain connects TRBV12-3 or TRBV12-4 to TRBJ2-2; D not resolved. The CDR3 is 13 amino acids. The V end lost 7 bases, the J end lost 4 bases, and 10 bases lay between the germline ends.

The CDR3 is CASSGGGASNQPQHF. The CDR3, as DNA: TGTGCCAGCAGCGGTGGGGGGGCGAGCAATCAGCCCCAGCATTTT. The chain has TRBV9 and TRBJ1-5; tentative D call: TRBD1 (6 bases). There are 15 residues in the CDR3. Germline-derived CDR1 and CDR2 are SGDLS and YYNGEE. The V end was cut by 3 bases, the J end by 1 base, with 11 bases between.

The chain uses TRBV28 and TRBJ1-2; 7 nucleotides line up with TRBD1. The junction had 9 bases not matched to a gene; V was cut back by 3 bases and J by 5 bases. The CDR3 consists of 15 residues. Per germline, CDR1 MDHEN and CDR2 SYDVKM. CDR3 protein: CASSLAAGGIYGYTF. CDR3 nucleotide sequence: TGTGCCAGCAGTTTGGCGGCAGGGGGAATTTATGGCTACACCTTC.

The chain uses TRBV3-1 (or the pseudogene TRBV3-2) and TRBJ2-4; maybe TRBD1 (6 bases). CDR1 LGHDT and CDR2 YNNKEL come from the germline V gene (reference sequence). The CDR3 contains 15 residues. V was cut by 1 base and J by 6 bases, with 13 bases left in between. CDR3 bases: TGTGCCAGCAGCCAAGGCAACAGGGTGGGAAACATTCAGTACTTC. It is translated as CASSQGNRVGNIQYF.

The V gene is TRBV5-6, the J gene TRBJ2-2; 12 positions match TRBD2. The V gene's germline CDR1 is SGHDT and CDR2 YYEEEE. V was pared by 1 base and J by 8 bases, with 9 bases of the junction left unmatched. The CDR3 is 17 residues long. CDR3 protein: CASSLTTSGSFAGELFF. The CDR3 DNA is TGTGCCAGCAGCTTGACGACTAGCGGGAGTTTTGCTGGGGAGCTGTTTTTT.

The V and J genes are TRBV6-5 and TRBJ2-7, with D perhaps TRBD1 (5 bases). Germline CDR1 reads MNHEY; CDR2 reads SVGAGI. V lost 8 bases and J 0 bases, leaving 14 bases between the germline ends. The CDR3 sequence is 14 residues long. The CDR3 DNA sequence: TGTGCCAGCGAAAAAGGGGTTAGCTCCTACGAGCAGTACTTC. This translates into CASEKGVSSYEQYF.

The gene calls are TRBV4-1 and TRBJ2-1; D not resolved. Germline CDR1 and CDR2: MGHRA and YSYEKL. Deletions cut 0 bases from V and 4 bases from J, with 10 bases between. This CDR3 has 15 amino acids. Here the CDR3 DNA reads TGCGCCAGCAGCCAAGAGGCTGCCTCGTACAATGAGCAGTTCTTC. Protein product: CASSQEAASYNEQFF.

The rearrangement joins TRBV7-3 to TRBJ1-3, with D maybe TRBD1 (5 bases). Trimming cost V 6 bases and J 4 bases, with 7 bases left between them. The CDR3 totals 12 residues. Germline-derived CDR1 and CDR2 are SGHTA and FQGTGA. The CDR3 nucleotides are TGTGCCAGCAGACGACAGGGAAACACCATATATTTT. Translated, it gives CASRRQGNTIYF. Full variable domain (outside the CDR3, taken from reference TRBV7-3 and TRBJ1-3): GAGVSQTPSNKVTEKGKYVELRCDPISGHTALYWYRQSLGQGPEFLIYFQGTGAADDSGLPNDRFFAVRPEGSVSTLKIQRTERGDSAVYLCASRRQGNTIYFGEGSWLTVV.

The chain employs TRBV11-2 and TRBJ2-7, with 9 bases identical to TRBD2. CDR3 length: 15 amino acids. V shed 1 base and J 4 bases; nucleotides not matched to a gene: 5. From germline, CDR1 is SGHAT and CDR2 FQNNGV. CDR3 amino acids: CASSLVASGKYEQYF. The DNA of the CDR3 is TGTGCCAGCAGCTTAGTTGCTAGCGGGAAGTACGAGCAGTACTTC.

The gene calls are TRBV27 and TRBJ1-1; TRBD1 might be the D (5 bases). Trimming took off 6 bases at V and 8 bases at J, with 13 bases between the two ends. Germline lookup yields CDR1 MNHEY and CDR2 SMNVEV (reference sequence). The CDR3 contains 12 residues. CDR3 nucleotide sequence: TGTGCCAGCAGGCGTGGATGGACAGAAGCTTTCTTT. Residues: CASRRGWTEAFF.

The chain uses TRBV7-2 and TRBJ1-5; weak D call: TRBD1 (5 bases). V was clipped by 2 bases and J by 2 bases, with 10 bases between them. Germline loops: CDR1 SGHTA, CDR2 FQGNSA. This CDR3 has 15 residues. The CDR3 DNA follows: TGTGCCAGCAGCTTACTCTCGGGGGGCAATCAGCCCCAGCATTTT. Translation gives CASSLLSGGNQPQHF.

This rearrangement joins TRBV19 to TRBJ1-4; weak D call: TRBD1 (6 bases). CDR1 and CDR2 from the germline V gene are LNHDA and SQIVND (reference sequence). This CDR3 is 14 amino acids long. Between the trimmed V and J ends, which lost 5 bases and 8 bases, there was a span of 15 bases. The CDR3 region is CASSPLQGGEKLFF. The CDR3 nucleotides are TGTGCCAGTAGTCCTCTACAGGGTGGAGAAAAACTGTTTTTT.

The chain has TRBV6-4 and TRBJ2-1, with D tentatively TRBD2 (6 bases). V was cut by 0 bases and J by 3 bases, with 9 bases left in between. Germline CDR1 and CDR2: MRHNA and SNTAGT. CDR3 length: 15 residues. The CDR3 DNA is TGTGCCAGCAGTGACTCGAACGGGGGCTACAATGAGCAGTTCTTC. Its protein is CASSDSNGGYNEQFF.

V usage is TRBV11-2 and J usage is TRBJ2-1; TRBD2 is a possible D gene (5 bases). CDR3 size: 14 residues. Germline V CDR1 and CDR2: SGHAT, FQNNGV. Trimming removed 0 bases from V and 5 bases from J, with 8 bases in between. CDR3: CASSLDPGNNEQFF. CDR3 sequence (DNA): TGTGCCAGCAGCTTAGATCCGGGGAACAATGAGCAGTTCTTC.

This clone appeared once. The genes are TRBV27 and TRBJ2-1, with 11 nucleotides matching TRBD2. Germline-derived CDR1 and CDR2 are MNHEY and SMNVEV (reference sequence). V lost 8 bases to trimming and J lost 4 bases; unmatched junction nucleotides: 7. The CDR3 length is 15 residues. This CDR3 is CASGWTSGPYNEQFF. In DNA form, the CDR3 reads TGTGCCAGCGGGTGGACTAGCGGGCCGTACAATGAGCAGTTCTTC.

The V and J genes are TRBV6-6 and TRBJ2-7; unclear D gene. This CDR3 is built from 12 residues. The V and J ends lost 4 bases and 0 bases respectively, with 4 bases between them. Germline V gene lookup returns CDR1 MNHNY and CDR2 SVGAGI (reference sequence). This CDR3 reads CASSSGSYEQYF. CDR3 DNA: TGTGCCAGCAGTTCGGGCTCCTACGAGCAGTACTTC.

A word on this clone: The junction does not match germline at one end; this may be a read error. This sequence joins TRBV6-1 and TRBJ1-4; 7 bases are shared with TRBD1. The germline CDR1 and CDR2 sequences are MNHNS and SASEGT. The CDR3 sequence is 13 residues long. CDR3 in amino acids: CASSTPQGRDAVF. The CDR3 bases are TGTGCCAGCAGTACCCCACAGGGGAGAGACGCAGTTTTT.

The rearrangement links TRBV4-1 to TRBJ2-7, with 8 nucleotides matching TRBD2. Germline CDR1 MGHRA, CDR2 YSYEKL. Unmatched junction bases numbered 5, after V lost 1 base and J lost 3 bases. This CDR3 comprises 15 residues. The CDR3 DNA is TGCGCCAGCAGCCAAGTGACTAGCGAATTCTACGAGCAGTACTTC. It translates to CASSQVTSEFYEQYF.